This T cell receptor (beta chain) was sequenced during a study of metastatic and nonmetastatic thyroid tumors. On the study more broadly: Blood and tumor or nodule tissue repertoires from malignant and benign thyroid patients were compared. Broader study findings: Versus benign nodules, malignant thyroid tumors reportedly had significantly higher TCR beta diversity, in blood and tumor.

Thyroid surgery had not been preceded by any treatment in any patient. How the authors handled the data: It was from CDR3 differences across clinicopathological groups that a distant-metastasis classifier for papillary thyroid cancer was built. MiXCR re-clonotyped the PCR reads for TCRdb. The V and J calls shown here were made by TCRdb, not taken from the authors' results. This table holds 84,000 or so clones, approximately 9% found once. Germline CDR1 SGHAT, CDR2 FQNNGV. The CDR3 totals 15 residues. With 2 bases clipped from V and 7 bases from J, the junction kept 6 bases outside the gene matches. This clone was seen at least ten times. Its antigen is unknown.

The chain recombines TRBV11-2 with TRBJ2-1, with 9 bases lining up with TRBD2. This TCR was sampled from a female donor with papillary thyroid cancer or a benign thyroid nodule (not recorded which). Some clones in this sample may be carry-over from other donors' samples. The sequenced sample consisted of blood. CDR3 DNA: TGTGCCAGCAGCTTATATGGGACTAGCAGGAATGAGCAGTTCTTC. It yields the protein CASSLYGTSRNEQFF. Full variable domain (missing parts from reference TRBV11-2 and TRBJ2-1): EAGVAQSPRYKIIEKRQSVAFWCNPISGHATLYWYQQILGQGPKLLIQFQNNGVVDDSQLPKDRFSAERLKGVDSTLKIQPAKLEDSAVYLCASSLYGTSRNEQFFGPGTRLTVL.